Presented here are 29 T cell receptor beta chains from one specimen sequenced in a study of cytomegalovirus exposure and HLA in healthy donors. The PCR used 60 Vbeta and 13 Jbeta primers. Sequencing was performed with immunoSEQ multiplex PCR; in TCRdb, only in-frame clones are kept and a portion is missing. Among 35,000 to 45,000 clones listed, 45% to 55% were seen once. The sequencing input was PBMCs. Receptor source: a woman in her 40s in good health and CMV-seropositive.

The chain carries TRBV5-6 and TRBJ1-6; D gene unclear. Per the germline V gene, CDR1 is SGHDT and CDR2 is YYEEEE. The CDR3 is 14 residues long. Deletions cut 4 bases from V and 4 bases from J, with 9 bases between. The CDR3 sequence is CASSPDMYNSPLHF. Here the CDR3 DNA reads TGTGCCAGCAGCCCAGACATGTATAATTCACCCCTCCACTTT. The full variable domain, completed using reference TRBV5-6 and TRBJ1-6, is DAGVTQSPTHLIKTRGQQVTLRCSPKSGHDTVSWYQQALGQGPQFIFQYYEEEERQRGNFPDRFSGHQFPNYSSELNVNALLLGDSALYLCASSPDMYNSPLHFGNGTRLTVT.

Written as DNA, the CDR3 is TGTGCCAGCAGTAGTTTGACAGGGGTTGGCACTGAAGCTTTCTTT. As protein: CASSSLTGVGTEAFF. The chain carries TRBV6-1 and TRBJ1-1, with 8 bases that match TRBD1. The germline gives CDR1 MNHNS, CDR2 SASEGT. The junction had 9 bases not matched to a gene; V was cut back by 5 bases and J by 4 bases. The CDR3 has 15 amino acids.

This chain uses TRBV25-1 with TRBJ2-1; perhaps TRBD1 as D (5 bases). Trimming took off 3 bases at V and 5 bases at J, with 11 bases between the two ends. The CDR3 spans 14 residues. Looked up from germline, CDR1 is MGHDK and CDR2 is SYGVNS. CDR3 amino acids: CASSESRDNNEQFF. In DNA, the CDR3 is TGTGCCAGCAGTGAGTCCAGGGATAACAATGAGCAGTTCTTC.

This clone has a handful of counts. The J gene is TRBJ1-2, the V gene TRBV5-6; 7 bases fit TRBD1. V was pared by 2 bases and J by 0 bases, with 1 base of the junction left unmatched. This CDR3 has 14 residues. Germline CDR1 SGHDT, CDR2 YYEEEE. The CDR3 DNA follows: TGTGCCAGCAGCTTAAGGGGGCCTAACTATGGCTACACCTTC. The encoded protein is CASSLRGPNYGYTF.

The chain carries TRBV5-8 and TRBJ1-2, with 9 bases that match TRBD1. Germline V gene lookup returns CDR1 SGHTS and CDR2 YDEGEE. This CDR3 has 14 residues. V dropped 4 bases and J dropped 4; count of bases not matched to a gene: 5. CDR3 in amino acids: CASSPGTGPYGYTF. In nucleotides, the CDR3 is TGTGCCAGCAGCCCCGGGACAGGGCCCTATGGCTACACCTTC.

This clone was observed a handful of times. The chain carries TRBV9 and TRBJ1-1, with D unclear. The germline CDR1 and CDR2 sequences are SGDLS and YYNGEE. The CDR3 extends over 15 amino acids. Trimming removed 0 bases at V and 5 bases at J, with 14 bases between. CDR3 nucleotide sequence: TGTGCCAGCAGCGTAGCTTTGGGAGAAAGGACTGAAGCTTTCTTT. It yields the protein CASSVALGERTEAFF.

The chain combines TRBV29-1 with TRBJ2-1, with 9 nucleotides matching TRBD1. With V trimmed by 5 bases and J by 0 bases, 8 bases remained unmatched. The germline V gene has CDR1 SQVTM and CDR2 ANQGSEA. The length of the CDR3 is 16 residues. The CDR3 coding sequence is TGCAGCGTTCTCGGGACAGGGACCAGCTCCTACAATGAGCAGTTCTTC. This sequence encodes CSVLGTGTSSYNEQFF.

The chain couples TRBV18 to TRBJ1-1, with D hard to call. Germline-derived CDR1 and CDR2 are KGHSH and LQKENI. This CDR3 contains 16 residues. Trimming shortened V by 5 bases and J by 8 bases, and 24 bases separated the two germline ends. In nucleotides, the CDR3 is TGTGCCAGCTCAACTGTTTGGGCAACGTCGGATACCGAAGCTTTCTTT. Translation: CASSTVWATSDTEAFF.

V usage is TRBV6-1 and J usage is TRBJ1-3, with D possibly being TRBD1 (6 bases). V lost 1 base to trimming and J lost 2 bases, with 12 bases between them. The CDR3 length is 16 residues. The V gene's germline CDR1 is MNHNS and CDR2 SASEGT. The CDR3 sequence: CASSEVGTLTGNTIYF. CDR3 in DNA: TGTGCCAGCAGTGAAGTGGGGACATTGACTGGAAACACCATATATTTT.

This chain joins TRBV5-6 and TRBJ1-5; possible D gene TRBD1, 6 bases. This CDR3 has 15 amino acids. Germline V lookup: CDR1 SGHDT, CDR2 YYEEEE. V dropped 0 bases and J dropped 1 base, with 8 bases sitting between them. The CDR3 loop is CASSLGQVSNQPQHF. The CDR3 DNA reads TGTGCCAGCAGCTTGGGACAGGTGAGCAATCAGCCCCAGCATTTT.

The CDR3 sequence: CASRASGSHQPQHF. The DNA for the CDR3 is TGTGCCAGCAGAGCCTCGGGATCGCATCAGCCCCAGCATTTT. The chain couples TRBV6-5 to TRBJ1-5; D remains unclear. Germline V lookup: CDR1 MNHEY, CDR2 SVGAGI. V gave up 6 bases and J gave up 5 bases, with 14 bases separating them. This CDR3 contains 14 residues.

The chain recombines TRBV30 with TRBJ2-5; 8 bases match TRBD1. Germline V gene data show CDR1 as GTSNPN and CDR2 as SVGIG (reference sequence). There are 14 residues in the CDR3. V dropped 3 bases and J dropped 2; count of bases not matched to a gene: 5. CDR3 bases: TGTGCCTGGAGCACCGGGACAGGTCAAGAGACCCAGTACTTC. It translates to CAWSTGTGQETQYF.

The chain recombines TRBV5-6 with TRBJ2-4; 11 bases match TRBD1. The J segment lost 8 bases and the V segment lost 4 bases, leaving 8 bases of the junction unmatched. The V gene's germline CDR1 is SGHDT and CDR2 YYEEEE. This CDR3 contains 15 residues. The DNA of the CDR3 is TGTGCCAGCAGCAATTCCGGGACAGGGGGGGACATTCAGTACTTC. Translating gives CASSNSGTGGDIQYF.

The V gene is TRBV7-9, the J gene TRBJ2-5, with 8 bases fitting TRBD1. The germline V gene has CDR1 SEHNR and CDR2 FQNEAQ (reference sequence). V trimming: 1 base; J trimming: 3 bases; junction bases outside the gene matches: 4. This CDR3 has 15 residues. CDR3 protein: CASSLDGQGKETQYF. CDR3 DNA sequence: TGTGCCAGCAGCTTAGATGGACAGGGAAAAGAGACCCAGTACTTC.

The chain is built from TRBV5-1 and TRBJ2-7, with 11 bases fitting TRBD1. Unmatched junction bases numbered 7, after V lost 4 bases and J lost 4 bases. Germline CDR1 is SGHRS and CDR2 is YFSETQ. The CDR3 is 15 residues long. As DNA, the CDR3 is TGCGCCAGCAGCCGAGGACAGGGGGCTGTGTACGAGCAGTACTTC. Its protein product is CASSRGQGAVYEQYF.

The chain is built from TRBV7-7 and TRBJ2-5; 12 nucleotides line up with TRBD2. The CDR3 covers 17 residues. Unmatched junction bases numbered 3, after V lost 1 base and J lost 0 bases. From germline, CDR1 is SSHAT and CDR2 FNYEAQ (reference sequence). The CDR3 spells CASSLGTSGGYQETQYF. The CDR3 bases are TGTGCCAGCAGCTTAGGTACTAGCGGGGGGTACCAAGAGACCCAGTACTTC.

The J gene is TRBJ2-1, the V gene TRBV19, with D possibly being TRBD1 (5 bases). CDR1 and CDR2 (germline): LNHDA, SQIVND (reference sequence). The CDR3 is 14 residues long. Trimming stripped 3 bases from V and 1 base from J, with 7 bases between. The CDR3 DNA reads as TGTGCCAGTAGTATTCAGGGTTCCTACAATGAGCAGTTCTTC. Its protein is CASSIQGSYNEQFF.

The chain employs TRBV30 and TRBJ2-1; maybe TRBD2 (6 bases). Germline V lookup: CDR1 GTSNPN, CDR2 SVGIG (reference sequence). Trimming pared 1 base from V and 8 bases from J, leaving 9 bases between. The CDR3 loop spans 12 amino acids. CDR3 sequence reads: CAWSGRGYEQFF. As DNA, the CDR3 is TGTGCCTGGAGTGGGAGGGGATATGAGCAGTTCTTC.

This chain joins TRBV7-9 and TRBJ2-1, with D possibly TRBD2 on 5 matching bases. CDR3 length: 13 residues. Germline lookup yields CDR1 SEHNR and CDR2 FQNEAQ (reference sequence). Trimming pared 3 bases from V and 15 bases from J, leaving 18 bases between. CDR3 DNA sequence: TGTGCCAGCAGCTTCCTACCGGGGTTTGAGGGGTTCTTC. The encoded protein is CASSFLPGFEGFF.

By share, this clone ranks as medium-sized. The chain combines TRBV7-9 with TRBJ1-1; D remains ambiguous. Deletions cut 4 bases from V and 0 bases from J, with 12 bases between. This CDR3 region has 15 residues. Germline CDR1 reads SEHNR; CDR2 reads FQNEAQ (reference sequence). As DNA, the CDR3 is TGTGCCAGCAGCTCGTACCGGGAGCTGAACACTGAAGCTTTCTTT. This gives the protein CASSSYRELNTEAFF.

The gene calls are TRBV28 and TRBJ1-6; the match to TRBD1 covers 8 bases. V shed 2 bases and J 10 bases; nucleotides not matched to a gene: 7. Germline values: CDR1 MDHEN, CDR2 SYDVKM. This CDR3 region has 15 residues. The CDR3: CASSLRGTGRSPLHF. The DNA of the CDR3 is TGTGCCAGCAGTTTAAGAGGGACAGGTCGCTCACCCCTCCACTTT.

J is TRBJ1-6 and V is TRBV30; D unresolved. The V and J ends lost 3 bases and 8 bases respectively, with 5 bases between them. From germline, CDR1 is GTSNPN and CDR2 SVGIG (reference sequence). The CDR3 consists of 11 residues. The CDR3: CAWRRHSPLHF. CDR3 bases: TGTGCCTGGAGGAGGCATTCACCCCTCCACTTT.

This clone came up once. The V and J genes are TRBV11-2 and TRBJ1-2; D uncertain. Germline lookup yields CDR1 SGHAT and CDR2 FQNNGV. This CDR3 spans 14 amino acids. Trimming left V 0 bases short and J 1 base short, with 6 bases between. The CDR3 DNA sequence: TGTGCCAGCAGCTTAGACAGTCTTAACTATGGCTACACCTTC. It translates to CASSLDSLNYGYTF.

This clone was counted only a few times. The chain carries TRBV10-3 and TRBJ2-7; D might be TRBD2 (6 bases). V gave up 4 bases and J gave up 0 bases, with 10 bases separating them. This CDR3 comprises 14 residues. The germline V gene has CDR1 ENHRY and CDR2 SYGVKD. The CDR3 DNA reads TGTGCCATCAGTGCAGGGAGGAGCTCCTACGAGCAGTACTTC. It translates to CAISAGRSSYEQYF.

CDR3 in DNA: TGTGCCAGCAGTGACGCAGGGGGGTACAATGAGCAGTTCTTC. Protein: CASSDAGGYNEQFF. This chain links TRBV6-4 with TRBJ2-1, with D perhaps matching TRBD1 (7 bases). The CDR3 runs to 14 residues. Germline values: CDR1 MRHNA, CDR2 SNTAGT. Between the trimmed V and J ends, which lost 2 bases and 4 bases, there was a span of 9 bases.

In its sample, this clone was seen a few times. The gene calls are TRBV11-1 and TRBJ1-2, with TRBD1 matching 12 bases. This CDR3 has 19 amino acids. J lost 4 bases, V lost 5 bases, and 17 bases had no gene match. CDR1 is SGHAT and CDR2 is FQDESV in the germline V gene (reference sequence). CDR3 amino acids: CASSHSRDRGQSRTYGYTF. The CDR3 region has the DNA TGTGCCAGCAGCCATAGCCGGGACAGGGGGCAATCCAGGACCTATGGCTACACCTTC.

CDR3 in amino acids: CARSLDRGMPSGNTIYF. CDR3 in DNA: TGTGCCAGAAGCTTGGATAGGGGAATGCCCTCTGGAAACACCATATATTTT. The chain is built from TRBV5-3 and TRBJ1-3, with D tentatively TRBD1 (5 bases). TRBV5-3 is labeled an ORF, and its function is uncertain. V lost 0 bases and J 0 bases, leaving 13 bases between the germline ends. The CDR3 is 17 residues long.

This clone was observed a handful of times. The chain links TRBV30 to TRBJ2-1; 8 nucleotides agree with TRBD1. Per the germline V gene, CDR1 is GTSNPN and CDR2 is SVGIG (reference sequence). This CDR3 has 14 residues. V lost 5 bases to trimming and J lost 10 bases; unmatched junction nucleotides: 13. CDR3 nucleotides: TGTGCCTGGGAGAGAAGCCGCGGGACAGGAGAGCAGTTCTTC. Its protein is CAWERSRGTGEQFF.

The rearrangement uses TRBV7-2 and TRBJ1-2, with TRBD1 matching over 7 bases. The CDR3 is 15 amino acids. V shed 1 base and J 3 bases; nucleotides not matched to a gene: 5. Germline V gene lookup returns CDR1 SGHTA and CDR2 FQGNSA. DNA of the CDR3: TGTGCCAGCAGCTTAGGGGTCGACAGGGACTATGGCTACACCTTC. Translation gives CASSLGVDRDYGYTF.